The 17 T cell receptor beta chains given below trace back to one sample, sequenced in a study of cytomegalovirus exposure and HLA in healthy donors (dated by TCRdb to the late 2010s). Libraries were built with the immunoSEQ multiplex PCR assay. For the multiplex PCR, a mixture combining 60 forward primers for TCR Vbeta segments and 13 reverse primers for TCR Jbeta segments was used. Sourced from immuneACCESS, this table was stored by TCRdb with only in-frame sequences that have V and J called. A share of the clones is absent; for the studies checked, an unresolved V gene accounts for under half, and the remainder has no known explanation. The sample profile shows approximately 170,000 clones; roughly 67% of them were found once. Of the sample, approximately 5.6% is held by the ten largest clones. Material for sequencing was PBMCs. Receptors originate from a woman aged 18 to 35 in good health and CMV-seropositive.

This rearrangement joins TRBV5-6 to TRBJ1-5, with D possibly being TRBD1 (5 bases). The CDR3 is made up of 15 amino acids. In germline, CDR1 is SGHDT, CDR2 YYEEEE. Trimming left V 3 bases short and J 11 bases short, with 21 bases between. The CDR3 sequence is CASSSQGTPESAQHF. The CDR3 DNA follows: TGTGCCAGCAGCTCTCAGGGTACCCCGGAATCAGCCCAGCATTTT.

This chain links TRBV18 with TRBJ1-2; D perhaps matches TRBD1 (5 bases). The CDR3 is 16 residues long. V was clipped by 6 bases and J by 7 bases, with 24 bases between them. CDR1 and CDR2 from the germline V gene are KGHSH and LQKENI. This CDR3 reads CASSPGQGSVIFGYTF. CDR3 DNA sequence: TGTGCCAGCTCTCCAGGCCAGGGCTCGGTCATCTTTGGCTACACCTTC.

The chain employs TRBV13 and TRBJ2-7; 7 bases are a match to TRBD1. Germline V gene sequence: CDR1 PRHDT, CDR2 FYEKMQ (reference sequence). The CDR3 has 13 residues. Trimming at V came to 5 bases and at J to 5 bases, leaving 6 bases not matched to a gene. The CDR3 loop reads CASSPPDRNEQYF. CDR3 nucleotide sequence: TGTGCCAGCAGCCCACCGGACAGGAACGAGCAGTACTTC.

This chain links TRBV29-1 with TRBJ2-5, with TRBD2 matching over 10 bases. Germline V gene lookup returns CDR1 SQVTM and CDR2 ANQGSEA. Trimming removed 8 bases from V and 5 bases from J; junction bases left unmatched: 14. This CDR3 comprises 15 residues. In nucleotides, the CDR3 is TGCAGCTCTGGGAGTCTAGCGGGGGCTGGGGAGACCCAGTACTTC. This gives the protein CSSGSLAGAGETQYF.

This rearrangement joins TRBV6-5 to TRBJ1-1; TRBD1 matches 9 bases. Germline lookup yields CDR1 MNHEY and CDR2 SVGAGI. V was pared by 10 bases and J by 0 bases, with 9 bases of the junction left unmatched. CDR3 length: 15 amino acids. The CDR3 spells CATDTGTGMNTEAFF. The CDR3 DNA is TGTGCCACCGATACGGGGACAGGGATGAACACTGAAGCTTTCTTT.

The chain is built from TRBV7-2 and TRBJ2-7; the D gene is possibly TRBD2 (7 bases). This CDR3 region has 15 residues. V shed 3 bases and J shed 5 bases, with 17 bases lying between them. Per the germline V gene, CDR1 is SGHTA and CDR2 is FQGNSA. This chain's CDR3 is CASSFGGGLVNEQYF. The CDR3 DNA sequence: TGTGCCAGCAGCTTTGGCGGGGGCCTCGTTAACGAGCAGTACTTC.

In the case of this clone: The junction shows a germline mismatch at one end, possibly a read error. The chain employs TRBV7-9 and TRBJ1-6, with 9 nucleotides matching TRBD1. Germline lookup yields CDR1 SEHNR and CDR2 FQNEAQ (reference sequence). This CDR3 spans 17 amino acids. CDR3 bases: TGTTCCAGCAGCTTAGCGCTTGGGACAGGGCGTAATTCACCCCTCCACTTT. Protein sequence: CSSSLALGTGRNSPLHF.

This sequence joins TRBV4-3 and TRBJ2-2; maybe TRBD1 (5 bases). With 4 bases removed from V and 6 bases from J, the gap between germline ends came to 21 bases. CDR1 is LGHNA, CDR2 YSLEER, per germline. The length of the CDR3 is 17 residues. The CDR3 here is CASSPYTWGLNAGELFF. CDR3 DNA sequence: TGCGCCAGCAGCCCCTACACTTGGGGCTTGAATGCCGGGGAGCTGTTTTTT.

There are a few counts of this clone. The chain joins TRBV5-6 to TRBJ2-1; a weak D match, TRBD1 (6 bases). Germline-derived CDR1 and CDR2 are SGHDT and YYEEEE. Trimming removed 1 base from V and 9 bases from J, with 14 bases in between. The CDR3 is made up of 14 amino acids. The CDR3: CASSLIGQNREQFF. CDR3 DNA: TGTGCCAGCAGCTTGATCGGACAGAACCGTGAGCAGTTCTTC.

The chain joins TRBV2 to TRBJ1-2, with 8 positions matching TRBD1. The junction had 9 bases not matched to a gene; V was cut back by 8 bases and J by 7 bases. From germline, CDR1 is SNHLY and CDR2 FYNNEI. This CDR3 has 13 residues. CDR3: CASAEDREAGYTF. CDR3 nucleotides: TGTGCCAGCGCAGAGGACAGGGAGGCTGGCTACACCTTC.

The V and J genes are TRBV7-2 and TRBJ1-6; D might be TRBD1 (6 bases). The CDR3 covers 12 residues. Germline loops: CDR1 SGHTA, CDR2 FQGNSA. V was shortened by 2 bases and J by 13 bases, with 9 bases between the two germline ends. CDR3 nucleotides: TGTGCCAGCAGCTTATCGAGGGGGCCCCTCCACTTT. Translating it yields CASSLSRGPLHF.

This chain links TRBV5-8 with TRBJ2-5; 11 bases align to TRBD2. The CDR3 sequence is 16 residues long. J was trimmed by 4 bases and V by 3 bases; bases with no gene match: 8. Germline V gene sequence: CDR1 SGHTS, CDR2 YDEGEE. Here the CDR3 DNA reads TGTGCCAGCAGCTCTTTCGGGCTAGCGGGGGGAGAGACCCAGTACTTC. This translates into CASSSFGLAGGETQYF.

This rearrangement joins TRBV5-6 to TRBJ2-5; TRBD1 is a possible D gene (5 bases). V lost 0 bases and J lost 5, with 23 bases in between. The CDR3 length is 18 residues. Germline lookup yields CDR1 SGHDT and CDR2 YYEEEE. The CDR3 DNA reads as TGTGCCAGCAGCTTGGGAGCTGGGGCCGACGAACGGTCGGAGACCCAGTACTTC. Translating gives CASSLGAGADERSETQYF.

This clone was seen more than once but under ten times. V is TRBV18 and J is TRBJ2-7; possibly TRBD1 for D (6 bases). From germline, CDR1 is KGHSH and CDR2 LQKENI. Deletions cut 4 bases from V and 0 bases from J, with 16 bases between. This CDR3 region has 16 residues. The CDR3 region is CASSRDRLMSSYEQYF. The CDR3 bases are TGTGCCAGCTCACGCGACAGGCTAATGAGCTCCTACGAGCAGTACTTC. Looking up the rest from reference TRBV18 and TRBJ2-7 gives the full variable domain: NAGVMQNPRHLVRRRGQEARLRCSPMKGHSHVYWYRQLPEEGLKFMVYLQKENIIDESGMPKERFSAEFPKEGPSILRIQQVVRGDSAAYFCASSRDRLMSSYEQYFGPGTRLTVT.

The V gene is TRBV11-2, the J gene TRBJ2-5; 8 positions agree with TRBD2. The V gene's germline CDR1 is SGHAT and CDR2 FQNNGV. Trimming at V came to 5 bases and at J to 5 bases, leaving 16 bases not matched to a gene. This CDR3 region has 17 residues. CDR3 sequence (DNA): TGTGCCAGCAGCCCCCCTCCGAAAGCGGGAGCGGGGGAGACCCAGTACTTC. It specifies CASSPPPKAGAGETQYF.

The J gene is TRBJ1-1, the V gene TRBV14; D uncertain. The CDR3 totals 14 residues. Per the germline V gene, CDR1 is SGHDN and CDR2 is FVKESK. V was cut by 3 bases and J by 1 base, with 9 bases left in between. In nucleotides, the CDR3 is TGTGCCAGCAGCCAGATTCAGAAGAACACTGAAGCTTTCTTT. Residues: CASSQIQKNTEAFF.

The rearrangement uses TRBV2 and TRBJ2-2, with a possible D match to TRBD2 (6 bases). The CDR3 length is 15 residues. Germline V lookup: CDR1 SNHLY, CDR2 FYNNEI. V lost 4 bases to trimming and J lost 4 bases, with 13 bases between them. The CDR3 coding sequence is TGTGCCAGCAGTGTCCTAGTGGGAGGCACCGGGGAGCTGTTTTTT. It is translated as CASSVLVGGTGELFF. The full variable domain, completed using reference TRBV2 and TRBJ2-2, is EPEVTQTPSHQVTQMGQEVILRCVPISNHLYFYWYRQILGQKVEFLVSFYNNEISEKSEIFDDQFSVERPDGSNFTLKIRSTKLEDSAMYFCASSVLVGGTGELFFGEGSRLTVL.